A selection of T cell receptor beta chains follows, all from one sample in a study of T cells in Graves' hyperthyroidism and ophthalmopathy. Each CDR3 protein is one row after TCRdb ran MiXCR on the multiplex PCR reads. Of 300,000 to 400,000 distinct CDR3 sequences in the sample, roughly 23% are singletons; the top ten hold over 45%. Sequenced material: blood. These receptors were taken from a woman in her 50s with Graves' hyperthyroidism. The CDR3 runs from the conserved cysteine through the conserved F or W. Each record gives: D gene, J gene, clone size, V gene, CDR3 DNA, CDR3 protein. D genes are given only for firm matches. Part of the rows lack a size; the others show once, few, many or a class for expanded clones.

TRBD1 | TRBJ1-3 | - | TRBV7-2 | TGTGCCAGCAGCTCTTTGGACAGGGTGAACACCATATATTTT | CASSSLDRVNTIYF
TRBD2 | TRBJ2-1 | few | TRBV6-2/TRBV6-3 | TGTGCCATTACTGGCGGGAGGTGGAATGAGCAGTTCTTC | CAITGGRWNEQFF
TRBD1 | TRBJ2-1 | - | TRBV9 | TGTGCCAGCAGCGTAGATACAGGGGTTCGGAATGAGCAGTTCTTC | CASSVDTGVRNEQFF
- | TRBJ2-2 | - | TRBV6-4 | TGTGCCAGCAGAGAGGTGCCCACCGGGGAGCTGTTTTTT | CASREVPTGELFF
TRBD1 | TRBJ1-4 | - | TRBV29-1 | TGCAGCGTGAAGGGGACAGGGGTTGATAATGAAAAACTGTTTTTT | CSVKGTGVDNEKLFF
- | TRBJ2-7 | few | TRBV7-8 | TGTGCCAGCAGCTTGTCGGGAGGGCAGGGGGGAGCGCAGTACTTC | CASSLSGGQGGAQYF
TRBD1 | TRBJ2-3 | many | TRBV5-5 | TGTGCCAGCAGCCCTGGGACAGTAAGCACAGATACGCAGTATTTT | CASSPGTVSTDTQYF
- | TRBJ1-1 | - | TRBV18 | TGTGCCAGCTCACCTGGTTCTGGGGGAAACACTGAAGCTTTCTTT | CASSPGSGGNTEAFF
TRBD2 | TRBJ2-5 | - | TRBV3-1 | TGTGCCAGCAGCCGGGGACTAGCGGCGTACCAAGAGACCCAGTACTTC | CASSRGLAAYQETQYF
TRBD2 | TRBJ2-7 | - | TRBV11-2 | TGTGCCAGCAGCTCCGTGACTAGCGGGTATACTCCCTACGAGCAGTACTTC | CASSSVTSGYTPYEQYF
TRBD2 | TRBJ2-1 | many | TRBV7-9 | TGTGCCAGCAGCTTATACCTAGCGGGAGTCAATGAGCAGTTCTTC | CASSLYLAGVNEQFF
- | TRBJ2-4 | few | TRBV15 | TGTGCCACCAGCAGAGATCACGCAGAAAACATTCAGTACTTC | CATSRDHAENIQYF
TRBD2 | TRBJ2-1 | few | TRBV7-9 | TGTGCCAGCAGCTTAAGAGCCCCGGGACTAGCGACCTACAATGAGCAGTTCTTC | CASSLRAPGLATYNEQFF
- | TRBJ2-1 | - | TRBV20-1 | TGCAGTGCTAAGCCCAGGTCCTACAATGAGCAGTTCTTC | CSAKPRSYNEQFF
- | TRBJ2-6 | - | TRBV6-1 | TGTGCCAGCAGTTATGATTTTGGGGGGGCCAACGTCCTGACTTTC | CASSYDFGGANVLTF
TRBD1 | TRBJ2-3 | many | TRBV30 | TGTGCCTGTGACAGGGGCGCTCCCCGTTTAGGCGCAGATACGCAGTATTTT | CACDRGAPRLGADTQYF
- | TRBJ2-7 | few | TRBV7-2 | TGTGCCAGCACCCCAAAGGGGGACGGAAACTACGAGCAGTACTTC | CASTPKGDGNYEQYF
- | TRBJ1-1 | many | TRBV2 | TGTGCCACCAAACGGGGGGCGTCTGAAGCTTTCTTT | CATKRGASEAFF
- | TRBJ2-7 | - | TRBV10-3 | TGTGCCATCAGTGAGTCGGGCACCTCCTACGAGCAGTACTTC | CAISESGTSYEQYF
- | TRBJ2-3 | once | TRBV10-1 | TGCGCCAGCAGTGAGTCGGATAGGGACCCAGGGGCCACAGATACGCAGTATTTT | CASSESDRDPGATDTQYF
- | TRBJ1-1 | - | TRBV10-1 | TGCGCCAGCAGTGGCCAGTCGAACACTGAAGCTTTCTTT | CASSGQSNTEAFF
TRBD2 | TRBJ2-7 | many | TRBV29-1 | TGCAGCGTTGGTTGGGGGGGTACCTACGAGCAGTACTTC | CSVGWGGTYEQYF
- | TRBJ2-3 | - | TRBV7-3 | TGTGCCAGCAGCTTACGGAGGGGGGATACGCAGTATTTT | CASSLRRGDTQYF
TRBD1 | TRBJ2-3 | - | TRBV6-2/TRBV6-3 | TGTGCCAGCACCGCACAGGGGGTATCAGATACGCAGTATTTT | CASTAQGVSDTQYF
- | TRBJ2-7 | many | TRBV12-3/TRBV12-4 | TGTGCCAGCAGTTTCGGGGGCCTTTCCTACGAGCAGTACTTC | CASSFGGLSYEQYF
- | TRBJ1-5 | many | TRBV3-1 | TGTGCCAGCAGCCAGTCTATAAATCAGCCCCAGCATTTT | CASSQSINQPQHF
- | TRBJ2-7 | - | TRBV6-1 | TGTGCCAGCACGTCTCTTCAGGAGCAGTACTTC | CASTSLQEQYF
TRBD2 | TRBJ2-5 | many | TRBV20-1 | TGCAGTGCTGGTTTAGTTGCTAGCGGGAGTTTCGGAGAGACCCAGTACTTC | CSAGLVASGSFGETQYF
TRBD2 | TRBJ2-3 | - | TRBV10-3 | TGTGCCATCAGTGAGTCGACGGCGGGGGTAGATACGCAGTATTTT | CAISESTAGVDTQYF
- | TRBJ2-3 | many | TRBV20-1 | TGCAGTGCTAGAGAAATGCTCGCAGGGTTTTTAGATACGCAGTATTTT | CSAREMLAGFLDTQYF
- | TRBJ1-1 | - | TRBV9 | TGTGCCAGCAGCATACCGAACAGGGAAGCTTTCTTT | CASSIPNREAFF
- | TRBJ1-1 | many | TRBV12-3/TRBV12-4 | TGTACCAGCAGTTTGAAAACAACCACTGAAGCTTTCTTT | CTSSLKTTTEAFF
- | TRBJ1-1 | - | TRBV6-1 | TGTGCCAGCAAGGGAACCCTGAACACTGAAGCTTTCTTT | CASKGTLNTEAFF
- | TRBJ2-7 | - | TRBV28 | TGTGCCGGGGGGGATCGGGACAGAAGCTCCTACGAGCAGTACTTC | CAGGDRDRSSYEQYF
- | TRBJ2-3 | - | TRBV7-9 | TGTGCCGGGGGGTTGCGAGGGGGCTTGACAGATACGCAGTATTTT | CAGGLRGGLTDTQYF
- | TRBJ2-2 | many | TRBV6-1 | TGTGCCAGCAGCCGGACTACCGGGGAGCTGTTTTTT | CASSRTTGELFF
- | TRBJ1-1 | few | TRBV6-1 | TGTGCCAGCAGAGTAAAAATGAACACTGAAGCTTTCTTT | CASRVKMNTEAFF
TRBD1 | TRBJ2-7 | many | TRBV20-1 | TGCAGTGCTAGGGGGACAGGTAGGGCCTCCTACGAGCAGTACTTC | CSARGTGRASYEQYF
TRBD2 | TRBJ2-7 | once | TRBV5-1 | TGCGCCAGCAGCAAAGCCGGGACTAGCGGGGGCTCCTACGAGCAGTACTTC | CASSKAGTSGGSYEQYF
TRBD1 | TRBJ1-2 | - | TRBV5-5 | TGTGCCAGCAGCTTGGCCCCCGGGACAGGGGTTACCTATGGCTACACCTTC | CASSLAPGTGVTYGYTF
TRBD2 | TRBJ2-1 | once | TRBV7-3 | TGTGCCAGCAGTTTCGGACTAGTGGATAGCTCCTACAATGAGCAGTTCTTC | CASSFGLVDSSYNEQFF
- | TRBJ2-5 | - | TRBV12-3/TRBV12-4 | TGTGCCAGCAGTTTTGGGGGGTGGGAAGAGACCCAGTACTTC | CASSFGGWEETQYF
- | TRBJ2-1 | - | TRBV27 | TGTGCCGGCAGTGGGAGGCCGGGAGTCGGTCACAATGAGCAGTTCTTC | CAGSGRPGVGHNEQFF
- | TRBJ1-1 | few | TRBV5-6 | TGTGCCAGCAGCATGGCTAGGAGGTTGGACACTGAAGCTTTCTTT | CASSMARRLDTEAFF
TRBD1 | TRBJ1-2 | few | TRBV9 | TGTGCCAGCAGCGTAGACCGTCAGGGGGCTGGCTATGGCTACACCTTC | CASSVDRQGAGYGYTF